This TCR beta chain was obtained from a study of blood T cell repertoires in COVID-19. Study overall: Specimens from acute and convalescent COVID-19 originated in the United States, Italy and Spain. Sources were T cells, B-cell-depleted T cells, or PBMCs; the material itself was cDNA or gDNA.

V shed 6 bases, J shed 5 bases, and the junction held 7 bases outside the gene matches. The germline V gene has CDR1 MNHEY and CDR2 SMNVEV (reference sequence). CDR3 length: 13 residues. Source study methods: Reference gene primer amplification yielded estimated nucleated cell counts. TCRdb keeps only in-frame clones here, not all; method: immunoSEQ multiplex PCR. Clonal size and the V and J genes are those of that table, whereas D and trimming came from the DNA. Of about 480,000 clones in the sample, approximately 90% were seen once. This TCR was recovered from a woman between 25 and 40 years old with acute or convalescent COVID-19. The sample taken for sequencing was peripheral blood. The rearrangement joins TRBV27 to TRBJ2-7; 7 nucleotides agree with TRBD1. CDR3 region: CASSNTGANEQYF. DNA for the CDR3: TGTGCCAGCAGCAATACAGGGGCTAACGAGCAGTACTTC.